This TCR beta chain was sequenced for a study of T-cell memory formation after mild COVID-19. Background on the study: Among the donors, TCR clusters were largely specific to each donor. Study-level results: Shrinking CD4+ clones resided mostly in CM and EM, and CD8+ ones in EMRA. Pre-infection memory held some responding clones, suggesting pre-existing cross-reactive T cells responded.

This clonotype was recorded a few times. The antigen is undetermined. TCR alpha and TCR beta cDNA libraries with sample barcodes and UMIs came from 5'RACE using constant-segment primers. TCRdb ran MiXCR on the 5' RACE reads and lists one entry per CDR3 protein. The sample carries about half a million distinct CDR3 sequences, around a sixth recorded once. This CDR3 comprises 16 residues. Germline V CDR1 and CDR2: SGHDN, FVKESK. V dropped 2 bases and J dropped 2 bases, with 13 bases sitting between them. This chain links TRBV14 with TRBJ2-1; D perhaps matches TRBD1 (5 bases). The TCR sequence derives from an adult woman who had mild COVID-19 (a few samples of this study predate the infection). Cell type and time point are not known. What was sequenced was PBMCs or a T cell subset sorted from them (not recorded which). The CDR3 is CASSQFRVTPYNEQFF. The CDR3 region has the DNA TGTGCCAGCAGCCAATTCAGGGTCACGCCCTACAATGAGCAGTTCTTC.